These T cell receptor beta chains were read from a single sample in a study of blood T cell repertoires in COVID-19. Assay: immunoSEQ multiplex PCR; the TCRdb copy retains only in-frame clones and omits some. The sample consists of approximately 100,000 clones, 80% to 90% of them appearing once. Sequenced input: peripheral blood. Source of these receptors: a human donor in a cohort sampled during active COVID-19. CDR3s include the opening cysteine and the closing phenylalanine or tryptophan. A D gene is named only where the DNA matches it firmly. The size field is filled for only some rows; it gives once, few, many or a size class.

TRBV4-1,17,TRBJ2-3,once,TRBD2,TGCGCCAGCAGCCAAGAGCAGCGGGGGGGCGCCTCAGATACGCAGTATTTT,CASSQEQRGGASDTQYF
TRBV5-8,16,TRBJ2-3,few,TRBD2,TGTGCCAGCACCACCGGGAGGGGATATTTAGCAGATACGCAGTATTTT,CASTTGRGYLADTQYF
TRBV6-2/TRBV6-3,13,TRBJ1-1,few,.,TGTGCCAGCAGTTACATAACAGGCTTCGAAGCTTTCTTT,CASSYITGFEAFF
TRBV18,16,TRBJ2-1,once,.,TGTGCCAGCTCACAGAACAGGCGGGGCTTGTACAATGAGCAGTTCTTC,CASSQNRRGLYNEQFF
TRBV4-1,20,TRBJ2-6,.,.,TGCGCCAGCAGCCGCCTTATCCCCGGGGTAGGCTTCTCTGGGGCCAACGTCCTGACTTTC,CASSRLIPGVGFSGANVLTF
TRBV29-1,13,TRBJ1-4,few,.,TGCAGCGTTGGGGAGGGTGCCAATGAAAAACTGTTTTTT,CSVGEGANEKLFF
TRBV3-1/TRBV3-2,18,TRBJ2-2,.,.,TGTGCCAGCAGCCAAGGAGCAGGGCCCTCCCTGGGGACCGGGGAGCTGTTTTTT,CASSQGAGPSLGTGELFF
TRBV28,14,TRBJ2-7,.,TRBD1,TGTGCCAGCAGGAACCGGGACAGCCGCCTGGAGCAGTACTTC,CASRNRDSRLEQYF
TRBV19,17,TRBJ2-1,.,TRBD2,TGTGCCAGTAGTATCCCCGGGCTAGCGGACTTCTACAATGAGCAGTTCTTC,CASSIPGLADFYNEQFF
TRBV24-1,13,TRBJ2-7,.,.,TGTGCCACCAGTGAACCAGGGGGGACCGAGCAGTACTTC,CATSEPGGTEQYF
TRBV6-5,15,TRBJ1-6,once,.,TGTGCCAGCAGTTACGAACAGGGAAGCAATCGGCCCCTCCACTTT,CASSYEQGSNRPLHF
TRBV11-2,16,TRBJ1-6,.,.,TGTGCCAGCAGCTTTCCGGGTGCGCCCTATAATTCACCCCTCCACTTT,CASSFPGAPYNSPLHF
TRBV6-5,13,TRBJ1-1,few,.,TGTGCCAGCAGTTACTCGTTGGGGCTCGGAGCTTTCTTT,CASSYSLGLGAFF
TRBV14,16,TRBJ1-6,.,TRBD1,TGTGCCAGCAGCCCGACAGGGAGCTCCTATAATTCACCCCTCCACTTT,CASSPTGSSYNSPLHF
TRBV19,14,TRBJ2-3,.,.,TGTGCCAGTAGCAGATTCCTTAGCACAGATACGCAGTATTTT,CASSRFLSTDTQYF
TRBV7-2,15,TRBJ2-2,.,.,TGTGCCAGCAGCATAGAATGGAGGAACACCGGGGAGCTGTTTTTT,CASSIEWRNTGELFF